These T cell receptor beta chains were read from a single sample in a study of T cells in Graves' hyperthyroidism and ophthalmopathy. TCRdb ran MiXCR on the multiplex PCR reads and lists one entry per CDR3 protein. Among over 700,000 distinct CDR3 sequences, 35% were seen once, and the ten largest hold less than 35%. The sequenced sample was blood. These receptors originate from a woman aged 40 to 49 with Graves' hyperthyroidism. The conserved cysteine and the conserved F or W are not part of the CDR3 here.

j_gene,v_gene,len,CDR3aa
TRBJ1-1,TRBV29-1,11,SVEDQANTEAF
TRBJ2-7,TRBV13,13,ASSWGQKSSYEQY
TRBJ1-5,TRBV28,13,ASSSGKGARQPQH
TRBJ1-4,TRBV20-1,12,SATDRPTNEKLF
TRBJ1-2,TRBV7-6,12,ASSPRDRHYGYT
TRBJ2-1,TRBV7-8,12,ASSLLSVINEQF
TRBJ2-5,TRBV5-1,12,ASSQGTVRETQY
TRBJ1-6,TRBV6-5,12,ASSKDRYASPLH
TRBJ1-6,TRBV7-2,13,ASSDTTGGNSPLH
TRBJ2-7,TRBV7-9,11,ASSRLAGYEQY
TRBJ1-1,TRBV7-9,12,ASSRYRENTEAF
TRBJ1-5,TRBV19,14,ASSREGTGANQPQH
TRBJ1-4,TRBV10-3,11,ATTRATNEKLF
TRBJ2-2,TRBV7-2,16,ASSFFMTSGKNTGELF
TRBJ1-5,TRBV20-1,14,SAETGGANSNQPQH
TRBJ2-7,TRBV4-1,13,ASSRGLDNFYEQY
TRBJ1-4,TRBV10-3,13,AISDSGRGGEKLF
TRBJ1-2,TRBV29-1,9,SAGPTGGYT
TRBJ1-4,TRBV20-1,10,SAIQGGEKLF
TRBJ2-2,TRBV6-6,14,ASSYASGSNTGELF
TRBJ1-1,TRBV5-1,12,ASSSEVGLTEAF
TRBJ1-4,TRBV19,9,ASTANEKLF
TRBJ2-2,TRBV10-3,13,ASSLGQITTGELF
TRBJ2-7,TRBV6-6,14,ASSPGVVGQTYEQY
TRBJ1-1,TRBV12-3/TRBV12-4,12,ASETGTLFGEAF
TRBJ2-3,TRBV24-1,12,AIGDSGRTDTQY
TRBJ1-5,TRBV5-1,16,ASSLGRGSLSSNQPQH
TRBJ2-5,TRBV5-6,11,ASSLSLATTQY
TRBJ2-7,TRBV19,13,ASSTRTSGAYEQY
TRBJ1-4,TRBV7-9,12,ASSLTGGAEKLF
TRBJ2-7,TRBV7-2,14,ASSLAAQGAHHEQY
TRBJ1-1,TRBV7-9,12,ASSWGGLNTEAF
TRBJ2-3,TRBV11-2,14,ASSLLRRSSTDTQY
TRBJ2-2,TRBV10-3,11,ATWDRLTGELF
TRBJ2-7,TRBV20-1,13,SAGEKTQQLYEQY
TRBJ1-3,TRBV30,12,AWSATGFQYTIY
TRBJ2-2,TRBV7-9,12,ASSLTGGRGELF
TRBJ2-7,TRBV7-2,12,ASSSQTDSYEQY
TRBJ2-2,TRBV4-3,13,ASGTGGLTSGELF
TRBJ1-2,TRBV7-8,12,ASTLLSADYGYT
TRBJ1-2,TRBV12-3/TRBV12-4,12,ASSLRTGWDGYT
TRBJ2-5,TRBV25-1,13,ASSEYLTGLETQY
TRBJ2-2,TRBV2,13,ASSENSLGYGELF